This entry concerns a single T cell receptor beta chain. The source of the sample is a study of blood T cell repertoires in COVID-19. Study in general: PBMCs, B-cell-depleted T cells, or T cells were the source of the cDNA or gDNA that made up the material.

Trimming cost V 5 bases and J 2 bases; bases outside gene matches: 5. Germline V lookup: CDR1 LNHDA, CDR2 SQIVND (reference sequence). This CDR3 contains 14 residues. TCRdb's table, derived via immunoSEQ multiplex PCR, lists solely in-frame clones and lacks some. The sample contains about 120,000 clones, 85% of which appear only once. The chain joins TRBV19 to TRBJ1-1, with 7 positions matching TRBD1. The sequencing sample was made of peripheral blood. This TCR derives from a human donor in a cohort sampled during active COVID-19. Here the CDR3 reads CASSLTGENTEAFF. CDR3 coding DNA: TGTGCCAGTAGTCTTACAGGGGAAAACACTGAAGCTTTCTTT.